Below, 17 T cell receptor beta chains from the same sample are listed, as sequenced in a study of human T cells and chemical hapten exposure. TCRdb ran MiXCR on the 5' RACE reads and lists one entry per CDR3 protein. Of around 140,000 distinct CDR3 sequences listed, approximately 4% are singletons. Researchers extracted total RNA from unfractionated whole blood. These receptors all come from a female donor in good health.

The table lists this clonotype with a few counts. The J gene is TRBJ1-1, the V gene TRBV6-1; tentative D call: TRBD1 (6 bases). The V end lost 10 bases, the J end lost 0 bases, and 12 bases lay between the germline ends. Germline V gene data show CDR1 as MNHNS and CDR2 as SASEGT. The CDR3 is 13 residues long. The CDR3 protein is CATKDRLNTEAFF. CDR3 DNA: TGTGCCACCAAGGACAGATTGAACACTGAAGCTTTCTTT.

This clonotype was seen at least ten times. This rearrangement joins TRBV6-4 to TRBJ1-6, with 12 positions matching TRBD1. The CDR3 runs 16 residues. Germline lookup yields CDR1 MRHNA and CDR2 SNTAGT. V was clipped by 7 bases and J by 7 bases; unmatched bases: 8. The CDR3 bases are TGTGCCAGCACCCGGGACAGGGGGCCCGGGAATTCACCCCTCCACTTT. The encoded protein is CASTRDRGPGNSPLHF.

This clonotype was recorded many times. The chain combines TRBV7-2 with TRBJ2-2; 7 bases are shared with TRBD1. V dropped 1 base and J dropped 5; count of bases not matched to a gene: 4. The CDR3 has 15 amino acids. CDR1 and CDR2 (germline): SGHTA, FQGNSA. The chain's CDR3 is CASSLDRGSTGELFF. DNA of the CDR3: TGTGCCAGCAGCTTAGACAGGGGATCAACCGGGGAGCTGTTTTTT.

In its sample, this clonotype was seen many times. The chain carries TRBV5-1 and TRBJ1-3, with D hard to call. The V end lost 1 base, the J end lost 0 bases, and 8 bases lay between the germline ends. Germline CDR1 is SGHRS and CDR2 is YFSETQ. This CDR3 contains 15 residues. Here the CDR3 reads CASSLWSVSGNTIYF. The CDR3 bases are TGCGCCAGCAGCTTGTGGTCAGTCTCTGGAAACACCATATATTTT.

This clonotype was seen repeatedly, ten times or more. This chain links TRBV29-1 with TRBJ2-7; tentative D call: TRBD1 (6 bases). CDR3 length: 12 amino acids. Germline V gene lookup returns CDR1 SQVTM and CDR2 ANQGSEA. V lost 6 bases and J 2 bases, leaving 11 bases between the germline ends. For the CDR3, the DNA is TGCAGCGTCCAGGGGCTTACCTACGAGCAGTACTTC. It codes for CSVQGLTYEQYF.

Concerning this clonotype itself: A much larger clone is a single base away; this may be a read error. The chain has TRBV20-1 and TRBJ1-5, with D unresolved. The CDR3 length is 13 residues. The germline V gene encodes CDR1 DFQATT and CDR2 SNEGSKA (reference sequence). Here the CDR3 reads CSAGNSGEQPQNF. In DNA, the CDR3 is TGCAGTGCGGGAAACTCGGGCGAACAGCCCCAGAATTTT.

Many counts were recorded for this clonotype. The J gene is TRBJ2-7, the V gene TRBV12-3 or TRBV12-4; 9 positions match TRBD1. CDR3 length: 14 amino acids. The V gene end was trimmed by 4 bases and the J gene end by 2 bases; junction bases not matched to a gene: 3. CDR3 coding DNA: TGTGCCAGCAGTTCCGGGACAGGGACCTACGAGCAGTACTTC. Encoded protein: CASSSGTGTYEQYF.

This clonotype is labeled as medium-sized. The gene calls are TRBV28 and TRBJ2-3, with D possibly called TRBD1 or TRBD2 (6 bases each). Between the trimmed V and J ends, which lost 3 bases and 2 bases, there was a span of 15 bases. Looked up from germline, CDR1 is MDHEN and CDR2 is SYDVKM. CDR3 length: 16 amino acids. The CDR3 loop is CASSLGQGRTTDTQYF. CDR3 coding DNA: TGTGCCAGCAGTTTGGGGCAGGGGAGGACCACAGATACGCAGTATTTT.

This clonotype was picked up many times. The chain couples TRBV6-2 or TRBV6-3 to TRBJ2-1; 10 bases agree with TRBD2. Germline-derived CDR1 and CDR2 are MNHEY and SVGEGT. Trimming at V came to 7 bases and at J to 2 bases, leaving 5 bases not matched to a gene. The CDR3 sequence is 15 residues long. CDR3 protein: CASNLLAGAYNEQFF. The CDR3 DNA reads TGTGCCAGCAACTTGCTAGCGGGGGCCTACAATGAGCAGTTCTTC.

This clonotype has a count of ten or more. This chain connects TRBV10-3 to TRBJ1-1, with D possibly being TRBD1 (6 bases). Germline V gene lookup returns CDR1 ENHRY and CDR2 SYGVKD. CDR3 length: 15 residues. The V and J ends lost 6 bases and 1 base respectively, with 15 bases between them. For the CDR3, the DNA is TGTGCCATCAGCCCACAGGGTTCCTGGAACACTGAAGCTTTCTTT. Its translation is CAISPQGSWNTEAFF.

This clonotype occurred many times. CDR3 sequence reads: CAISGNKIRADSYNEQFF. The CDR3 nucleotides are TGTGCCATCAGTGGGAATAAGATCAGGGCAGATTCCTACAATGAGCAGTTCTTC. The chain employs TRBV10-3 and TRBJ2-1; possibly TRBD1 for D (5 bases). The CDR3 has 18 amino acids. Per the germline V gene, CDR1 is ENHRY and CDR2 is SYGVKD. Trimming pared 4 bases from V and 1 base from J, leaving 20 bases between.

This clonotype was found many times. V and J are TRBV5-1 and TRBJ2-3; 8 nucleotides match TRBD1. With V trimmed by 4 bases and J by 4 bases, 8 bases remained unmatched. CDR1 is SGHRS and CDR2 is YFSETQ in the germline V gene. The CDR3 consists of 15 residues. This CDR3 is CASSTMDRVADTQYF. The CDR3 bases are TGCGCCAGCAGCACCATGGACAGGGTGGCAGATACGCAGTATTTT. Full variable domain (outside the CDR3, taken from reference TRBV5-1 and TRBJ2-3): KAGVTQTPRYLIKTRGQQVTLSCSPISGHRSVSWYQQTPGQGLQFLFEYFSETQRNKGNFPGRFSGRQFSNSRSEMNVSTLELGDSALYLCASSTMDRVADTQYFGPGTRLTVL.

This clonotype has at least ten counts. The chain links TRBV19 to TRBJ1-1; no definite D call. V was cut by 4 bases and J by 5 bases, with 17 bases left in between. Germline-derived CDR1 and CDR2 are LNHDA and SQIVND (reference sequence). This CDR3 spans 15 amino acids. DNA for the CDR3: TGTGCCAGTAGTAAGTCGCACGTCCCAGATACTGAAGCTTTCTTT. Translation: CASSKSHVPDTEAFF.

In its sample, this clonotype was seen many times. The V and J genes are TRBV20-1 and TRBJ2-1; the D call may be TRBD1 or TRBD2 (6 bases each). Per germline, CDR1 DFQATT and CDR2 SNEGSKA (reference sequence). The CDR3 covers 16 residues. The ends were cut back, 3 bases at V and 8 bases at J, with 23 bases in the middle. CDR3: CSASGVGGLELDEQFF. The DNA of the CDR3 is TGCAGTGCTAGCGGTGTGGGGGGCCTCGAACTGGATGAGCAGTTCTTC.

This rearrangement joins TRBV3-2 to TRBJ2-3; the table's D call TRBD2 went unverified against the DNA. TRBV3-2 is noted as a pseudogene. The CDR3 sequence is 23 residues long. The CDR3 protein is CASSQDGKESPREAGGGTDTQYF. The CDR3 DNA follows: TGTGCCAGCAGCCAAGACGGAAAGGAATCGCCCAGGGAAGCGGGGGGGGGCACAGATACGCAGTATTTT.

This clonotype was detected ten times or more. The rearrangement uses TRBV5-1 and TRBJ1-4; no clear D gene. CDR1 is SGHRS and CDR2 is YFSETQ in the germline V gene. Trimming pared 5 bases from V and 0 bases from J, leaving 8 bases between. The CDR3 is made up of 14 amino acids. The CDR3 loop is CASRQDATNEKLFF. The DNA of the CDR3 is TGCGCCAGCAGGCAGGATGCAACTAATGAAAAACTGTTTTTT.

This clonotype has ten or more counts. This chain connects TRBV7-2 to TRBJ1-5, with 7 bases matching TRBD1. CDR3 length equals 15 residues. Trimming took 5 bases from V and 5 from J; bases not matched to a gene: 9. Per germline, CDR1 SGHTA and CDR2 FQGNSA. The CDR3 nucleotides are TGTGCCAGCAGCCCCCGACAGGGAGCGGATCAGCCCCAGCATTTT. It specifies CASSPRQGADQPQHF.